The rows below give T cell receptor beta chains drawn from one sample of a study of radiotherapy plus CTLA-4 blockade in lung cancer. Generated by immunoSEQ multiplex PCR, the TCRdb table keeps only in-frame clones and is missing some. This table holds about 45,000 clones, roughly 60% found once. The material sequenced was peripheral blood, taken from a patient treated with radiotherapy plus ipilimumab. Source of these receptors: a human donor with non-small cell lung cancer who had a partial response to radiotherapy plus ipilimumab. Both conserved end residues are part of each CDR3. The D gene is left open where the match is weak. Clone size is given for some rows only: seen once, a few or many times, or a class if the clone is expanded.

>14|TRBJ2-7|few|.|TRBV28
TGTGCCAGCAGTTACATGACAGGCTCCTACGAGCAGTACTTC
CASSYMTGSYEQYF
>16|TRBJ2-2|.|TRBD1|TRBV11-3
TGTGCCAGCAGCCCCGCTAAGGGGGCGTACACCGGGGAGCTGTTTTTT
CASSPAKGAYTGELFF
>16|TRBJ2-7|.|TRBD1|TRBV10-3
TGTGCCATCAGTGAGGTCGGGGACAGGGTCTCCTACGAGCAGTACTTC
CAISEVGDRVSYEQYF
>14|TRBJ1-2|.|.|TRBV7-9
TGTGCCAGCAGCTTAGGCCCTGACGGGGATGGCTACACCTTC
CASSLGPDGDGYTF
>17|TRBJ2-3|.|TRBD2|TRBV7-8
TGTGCCAGCAGTTCATCTATAGCGGGGGGAAGCACAGATACGCAGTATTTT
CASSSSIAGGSTDTQYF
>13|TRBJ1-5|.|.|TRBV6-5
TGTGCCACCGCGAGCAGGGGCAATCAGCCCCAGCATTTT
CATASRGNQPQHF
>13|TRBJ2-5|.|TRBD1|TRBV7-7
TGTGCTAGCAGTTCCGACAGGGGGAAGACCCAGTACTTC
CASSSDRGKTQYF
>12|TRBJ1-6|.|TRBD1|TRBV30
TGTGCCTGCCAACAGGGGGTTTCACCCCTCCACTTT
CACQQGVSPLHF
>14|TRBJ2-1|.|.|TRBV19
TGTGCCAGTAATCCACGAGTCTCCTACAATGAGCAGTTCTTC
CASNPRVSYNEQFF
>14|TRBJ2-1|.|.|TRBV5-1
TGCGCCAGCAGGGAAGAGGGTCCGTCGAATGAGCAGTTCTTC
CASREEGPSNEQFF
>13|TRBJ1-2|.|.|TRBV6-1
TGTGCCAGCAGTTTCTCCTACGGGTATGGCTACACCTTC
CASSFSYGYGYTF
>14|TRBJ2-7|.|TRBD1|TRBV6-5
TGTGCCAGCAGTTACGGGACAGGGGGCTACGAGCAGTACTTC
CASSYGTGGYEQYF
>13|TRBJ1-1|.|.|TRBV7-3
TGTGCCAGCAGCTTAACGTCGGAGGGGGAAGCTTTCTTT
CASSLTSEGEAFF
>16|TRBJ1-1|.|.|TRBV29-1
TGCAGCGTTGACGCGGCCCTAAGGGGGTTCTACACTGAAGCTTTCTTT
CSVDAALRGFYTEAFF
>15|TRBJ2-5|.|TRBD2|TRBV11-2
TGTGCCAGCAGCTTAGACGGGGGGGCTATGGAGACCCAGTACTTC
CASSLDGGAMETQYF
>14|TRBJ2-3|.|TRBD2|TRBV5-1
TGCGCCAGCAGCTCTAGCGGGTTCGTAGATACGCAGTATTTT
CASSSSGFVDTQYF
>15|TRBJ1-6|once|.|TRBV9
TGTGCCAGCAGCCCCCAACAGGCCCCTAATTCACCCCTCCACTTT
CASSPQQAPNSPLHF
>16|TRBJ2-1|.|.|TRBV12-5
TGTGCTAGTGGTTTGAGAGGTGCAGGAGGATACAATGAGCAGTTCTTC
CASGLRGAGGYNEQFF
>12|TRBJ1-2|.|TRBD1|TRBV29-1
TGCAGCGTTGGGGGACAGAACTATGGCTACACCTTC
CSVGGQNYGYTF
>15|TRBJ1-5|.|TRBD1|TRBV5-1
TGCGCCAGCAGCCAAACAGGGGAGGTGGGGCAGCCCCAGCATTTT
CASSQTGEVGQPQHF
>15|TRBJ1-1|medium-sized|TRBD1|TRBV7-8
TGTGCCAGCAGCCCCTGGACAGGGGATATTGCTGAAGCTTTCTTT
CASSPWTGDIAEAFF
>14|TRBJ2-7|.|TRBD2|TRBV6-1
TGTGCCAGCAGACTAGCGCACCGCTCCTACGAGCAGTACTTC
CASRLAHRSYEQYF
>14|TRBJ2-7|.|.|TRBV27
TGTGCCAGCACCCTCCGACTGGGTACCTACGAGCAGTACTTC
CASTLRLGTYEQYF
>13|TRBJ1-1|.|.|TRBV4-3
TGCGCCAGCAGCCAAGCGGGCGGGGTTGAAGCTTTCTTT
CASSQAGGVEAFF
>16|TRBJ2-3|once|.|TRBV10-3
TGTGCCATCAGTGAGTCGACTGCGATTAGCACAGATACGCAGTATTTT
CAISESTAISTDTQYF
>18|TRBJ2-7|.|TRBD2|TRBV11-2
TGTGCCAGCAGCTTCCTTCCTTCTTTAGCGGCGGGAGTCTACGAGCAGTACTTC
CASSFLPSLAAGVYEQYF
>14|TRBJ2-7|.|.|TRBV19
TGTGCCAGTAGTATACAGGGATCGACCTACGAGCAGTACTTC
CASSIQGSTYEQYF
>13|TRBJ1-2|.|.|TRBV5-1
TGCGCCAGCAGCCTGGACGGGGGGCAGGGCTACACCTTC
CASSLDGGQGYTF
>12|TRBJ2-3|.|TRBD1|TRBV6-5
TGTGCCAGCAGCAGGGACAGGGGGACGCAGTATTTT
CASSRDRGTQYF
>14|TRBJ2-1|.|TRBD2|TRBV9
TGTGCCAGCAGCCCCGGGGGGGGACGGAATGAGCAGTTCTTC
CASSPGGGRNEQFF
>16|TRBJ2-6|.|.|TRBV30
TGTGCCTGGAGTGTAGGGGGGGGCTCTGGGGCCAACGTCCTGACTTTC
CAWSVGGGSGANVLTF
>17|TRBJ2-3|few|TRBD2|TRBV9
TGTGCCAGCAGCGTAGCTGGAGGAGCTAGCGGGAGGAATACGCAGTATTTT
CASSVAGGASGRNTQYF
>14|TRBJ2-1|few|.|TRBV6-6
TGTGCCAGCAGTAAACAGGGCTCCTACAATGAGCAGTTCTTC
CASSKQGSYNEQFF
>15|TRBJ2-3|once|TRBD2|TRBV2
TGTGCCAGCAGTGAAACGGGGGGGCCTCGAGATACGCAGTATTTT
CASSETGGPRDTQYF
>13|TRBJ2-1|.|.|TRBV29-1
TGCAGCGCCACCCGGGGGGCAAACAATGAGCAGTTCTTC
CSATRGANNEQFF
>13|TRBJ1-1|.|.|TRBV29-1
TGCAGCGTCGGTCGGGCCGGAGGCACTGAAGCTTTCTTT
CSVGRAGGTEAFF
>15|TRBJ2-7|.|.|TRBV5-1
TGCGCCAGCAGCTTGGGGGGATTACAGGACTACGAGCAGTACTTC
CASSLGGLQDYEQYF
>15|TRBJ1-2|.|.|TRBV30
TGTGCCTGGAGTGTACTGGTGAAGGGAGGCTATGGCTACACCTTC
CAWSVLVKGGYGYTF
>16|TRBJ2-7|.|TRBD1|TRBV5-1
TGCGCCAGCAGATACCAAGCCGGGACAGTGGCCTACGAGCAGTACTTC
CASRYQAGTVAYEQYF
>16|TRBJ2-2|.|TRBD1|TRBV5-1
TGCGCCAGCAGCCGAACAGGGGCACCGGCCGCCGGGGAGCTGTTTTTT
CASSRTGAPAAGELFF
>16|TRBJ1-2|few|.|TRBV5-6
TGTGCCAGCAGTATGCCTGCGGGGGGGGGCTACTATGGCTACACCTTC
CASSMPAGGGYYGYTF
>16|TRBJ2-1|few|TRBD2|TRBV10-2
TGCGCCAGCAGTCTTTCCTCGTCGGGAGGGTACAATGAGCAGTTCTTC
CASSLSSSGGYNEQFF
>16|TRBJ1-4|.|.|TRBV11-2
TGTGCCAGCAGCTTAGCTACCGGGACATGGGGTGAAAAACTGTTTTTT
CASSLATGTWGEKLFF
>17|TRBJ2-1|few|.|TRBV7-6
TGTGCCAGCAGCTTAGCGAGGTCAGGGACTCTCAACAATGAGCAGTTCTTC
CASSLARSGTLNNEQFF
>15|TRBJ1-1|.|.|TRBV19
TGTGCCAGTAGCCCTAGGAAAGTTGGCCGTTTTGGAGCTTTCTTT
CASSPRKVGRFGAFF
>14|TRBJ1-2|.|TRBD1|TRBV7-6
TGTGCCAGCAGCTTAGGGACAGGGGGTTTAGGCTACACCTTC
CASSLGTGGLGYTF
>12|TRBJ1-2|.|TRBD1|TRBV5-4
TGTGCCAGCAGCTCGACAGGGGGGGGCTACACCTTC
CASSSTGGGYTF
>14|TRBJ1-3|once|.|TRBV5-5
TGTGCCAGCAGGAGCCAACGCTCTGGAAACACCATATATTTT
CASRSQRSGNTIYF
>15|TRBJ2-1|.|.|TRBV27
TGTGCCAGCAGTTTCCAGGGCTCGGGGAGGAATGAGCAGTTCTTC
CASSFQGSGRNEQFF